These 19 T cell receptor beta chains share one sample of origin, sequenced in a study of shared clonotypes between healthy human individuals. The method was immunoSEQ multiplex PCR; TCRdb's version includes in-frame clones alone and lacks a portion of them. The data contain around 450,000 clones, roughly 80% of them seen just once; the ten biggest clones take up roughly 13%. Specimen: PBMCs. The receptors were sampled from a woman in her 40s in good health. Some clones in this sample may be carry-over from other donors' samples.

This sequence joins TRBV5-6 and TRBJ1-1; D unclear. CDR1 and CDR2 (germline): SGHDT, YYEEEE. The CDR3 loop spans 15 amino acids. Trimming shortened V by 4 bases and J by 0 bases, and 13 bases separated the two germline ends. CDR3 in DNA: TGTGCCAGCAGCCCCCTACAGATCATGAACACTGAAGCTTTCTTT. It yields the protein CASSPLQIMNTEAFF.

CDR3 sequence: CATSRGLASETQYF. The CDR3, as DNA: TGTGCCACCAGCCGGGGACTAGCGAGCGAGACCCAGTACTTC. This sequence joins TRBV15 and TRBJ2-5, with 10 nucleotides matching TRBD2. Germline loops: CDR1 LNHNV, CDR2 YYDKDF (reference sequence). V shed 5 bases and J 5 bases; nucleotides not matched to a gene: 5. The CDR3 is 14 amino acids.

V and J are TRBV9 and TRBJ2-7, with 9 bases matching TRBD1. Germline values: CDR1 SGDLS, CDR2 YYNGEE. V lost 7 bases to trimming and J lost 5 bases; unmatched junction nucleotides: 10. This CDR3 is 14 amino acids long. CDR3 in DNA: TGTGCCAGCGGATCCGGGACAGGGAGCCACGAGCAGTACTTC. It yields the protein CASGSGTGSHEQYF.

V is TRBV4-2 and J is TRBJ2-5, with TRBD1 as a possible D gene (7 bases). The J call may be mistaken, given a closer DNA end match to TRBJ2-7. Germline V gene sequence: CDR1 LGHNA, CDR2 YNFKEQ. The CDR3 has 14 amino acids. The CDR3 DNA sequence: TGTGCCAGCAGCCAGGAGGCAGGGGGGTACGAGCAGTACTTC. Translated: CASSQEAGGYEQYF.

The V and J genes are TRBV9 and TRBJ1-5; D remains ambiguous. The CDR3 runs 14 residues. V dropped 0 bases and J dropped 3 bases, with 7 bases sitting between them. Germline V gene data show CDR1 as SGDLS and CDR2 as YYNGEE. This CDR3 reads CASSVGDNNQPQHF. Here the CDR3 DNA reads TGTGCCAGCAGCGTAGGAGACAACAATCAGCCCCAGCATTTT.

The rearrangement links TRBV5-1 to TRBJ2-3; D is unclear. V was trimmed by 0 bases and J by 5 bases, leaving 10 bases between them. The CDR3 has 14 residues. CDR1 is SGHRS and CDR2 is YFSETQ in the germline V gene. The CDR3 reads CASSLADREDTQYF. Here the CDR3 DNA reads TGCGCCAGCAGCTTGGCTGATAGGGAAGATACGCAGTATTTT.

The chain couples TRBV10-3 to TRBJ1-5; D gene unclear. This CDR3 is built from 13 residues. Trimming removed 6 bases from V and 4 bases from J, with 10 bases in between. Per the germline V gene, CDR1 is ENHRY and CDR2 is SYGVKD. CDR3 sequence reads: CAISKDANQPQHF. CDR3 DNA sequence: TGTGCCATCAGCAAGGACGCTAATCAGCCCCAGCATTTT.

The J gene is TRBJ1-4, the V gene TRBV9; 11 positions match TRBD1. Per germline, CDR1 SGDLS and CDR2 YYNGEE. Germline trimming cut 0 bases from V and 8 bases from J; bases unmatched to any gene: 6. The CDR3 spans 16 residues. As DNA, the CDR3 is TGTGCCAGCAGCGTAGGGACAGGGGGCGCCGGGGAAAAACTGTTTTTT. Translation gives CASSVGTGGAGEKLFF.

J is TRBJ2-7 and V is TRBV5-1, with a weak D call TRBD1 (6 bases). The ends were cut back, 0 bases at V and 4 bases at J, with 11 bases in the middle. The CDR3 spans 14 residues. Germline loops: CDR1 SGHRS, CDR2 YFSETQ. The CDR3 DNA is TGCGCCAGCAGCTTGGACAGGGTTATGTACGAGCAGTACTTC. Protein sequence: CASSLDRVMYEQYF.

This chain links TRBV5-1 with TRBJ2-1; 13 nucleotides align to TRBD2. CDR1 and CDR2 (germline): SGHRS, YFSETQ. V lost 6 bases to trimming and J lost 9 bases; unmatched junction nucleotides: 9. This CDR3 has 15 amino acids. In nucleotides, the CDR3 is TGCGCCAGCACCCCCACTAGCGGGGGGGTAGGTGAGCAGTTCTTC. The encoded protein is CASTPTSGGVGEQFF. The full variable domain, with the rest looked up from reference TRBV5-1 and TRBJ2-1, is KAGVTQTPRYLIKTRGQQVTLSCSPISGHRSVSWYQQTPGQGLQFLFEYFSETQRNKGNFPGRFSGRQFSNSRSEMNVSTLELGDSALYLCASTPTSGGVGEQFFGPGTRLTVL.

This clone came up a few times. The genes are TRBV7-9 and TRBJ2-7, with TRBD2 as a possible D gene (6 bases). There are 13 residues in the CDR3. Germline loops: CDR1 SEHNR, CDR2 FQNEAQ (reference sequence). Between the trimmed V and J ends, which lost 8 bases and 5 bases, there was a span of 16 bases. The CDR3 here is CASSPVGGNEQYF. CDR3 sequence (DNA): TGTGCCAGCTCGCCGGTGGGCGGGAACGAGCAGTACTTC.

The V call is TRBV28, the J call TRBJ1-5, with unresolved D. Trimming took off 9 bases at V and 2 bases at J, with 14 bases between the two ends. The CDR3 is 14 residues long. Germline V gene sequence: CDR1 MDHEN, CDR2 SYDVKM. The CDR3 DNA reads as TGTGCCAGTGGAGATCCGGGCCGCAATCAGCCCCAGCATTTT. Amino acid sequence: CASGDPGRNQPQHF.

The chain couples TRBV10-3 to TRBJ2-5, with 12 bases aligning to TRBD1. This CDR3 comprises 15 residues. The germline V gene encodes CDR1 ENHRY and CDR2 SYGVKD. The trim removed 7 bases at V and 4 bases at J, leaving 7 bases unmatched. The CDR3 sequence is CAIMRGQGATETQYF. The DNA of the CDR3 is TGTGCCATCATGAGGGGACAGGGGGCTACAGAGACCCAGTACTTC.

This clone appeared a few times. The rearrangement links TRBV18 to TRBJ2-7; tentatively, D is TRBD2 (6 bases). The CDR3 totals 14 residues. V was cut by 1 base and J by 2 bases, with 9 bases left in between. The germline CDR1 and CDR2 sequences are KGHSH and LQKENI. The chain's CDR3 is CASSPRREAYEQYF. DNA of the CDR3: TGTGCCAGCTCACCACGGCGGGAAGCCTACGAGCAGTACTTC.

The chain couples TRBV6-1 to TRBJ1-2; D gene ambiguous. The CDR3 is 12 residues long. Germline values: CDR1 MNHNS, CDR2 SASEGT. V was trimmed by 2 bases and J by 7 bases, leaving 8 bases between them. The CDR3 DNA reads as TGTGCCAGCAGTGAACGAACGGGTGGCTACACCTTC. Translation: CASSERTGGYTF.

CDR3: CASSPGTAVAASGYTF. The CDR3 DNA reads TGCGCCAGCAGCCCCGGGACAGCGGTTGCGGCAAGTGGCTACACCTTC. The rearrangement links TRBV5-1 to TRBJ1-2, with 7 bases matching TRBD1. The CDR3 runs to 16 residues. Trimming removed 4 bases from V and 7 bases from J; junction bases left unmatched: 16. Germline CDR1 reads SGHRS; CDR2 reads YFSETQ.

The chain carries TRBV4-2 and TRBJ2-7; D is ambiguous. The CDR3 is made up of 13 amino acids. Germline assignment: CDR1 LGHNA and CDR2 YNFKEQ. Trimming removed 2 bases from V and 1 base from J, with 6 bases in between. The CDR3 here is CASSQPGSYEQYF. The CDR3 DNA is TGTGCCAGCAGCCAACCCGGGTCCTACGAGCAGTACTTC.

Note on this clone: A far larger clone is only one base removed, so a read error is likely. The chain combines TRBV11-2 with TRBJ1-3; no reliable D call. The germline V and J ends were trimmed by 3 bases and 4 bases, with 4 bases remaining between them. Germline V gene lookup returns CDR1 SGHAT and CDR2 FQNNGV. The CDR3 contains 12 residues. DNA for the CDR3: TGTGCCAGCAGCTTTTGGGGAAACACCATATATTTT. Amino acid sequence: CASSFWGNTIYF.

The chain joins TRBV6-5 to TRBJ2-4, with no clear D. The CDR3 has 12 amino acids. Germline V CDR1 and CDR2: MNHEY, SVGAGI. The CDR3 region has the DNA TGTGGATTGGGATTTGGGAAAAACATTCAGTACTTC. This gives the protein CGLGFGKNIQYF.